The rows below give T cell receptor beta chains drawn from one sample of a study of blood T cell repertoires in COVID-19. Sequencing was performed with immunoSEQ multiplex PCR; in TCRdb, only in-frame clones are kept and a portion is missing. The data contain roughly 280,000 clones, more than 85% of them singletons. The sequenced material came from PBMCs or T cells enriched from blood (not recorded which). These receptors all come from a man aged 35-49 years who had been exposed to COVID-19. Each CDR3 is given with its conserved first and last residue. A D gene is named only where the DNA matches it firmly. The listing skips clone size in some rows; elsewhere it reads once, few, many or a size class.

d_call j_call v_call clone_size cdr3_nt cdr3_aa
TRBD1 TRBJ2-1 TRBV10-3 - TGTGCCATCAGTGGTAGACAGGGGGATGAGCAGTTCTTC CAISGRQGDEQFF
- TRBJ2-3 TRBV6-5 - TGTGCCAGCAGTTACCGAGCCCTAAGAACAGATACGCAGTATTTT CASSYRALRTDTQYF
- TRBJ1-1 TRBV2 - TGTGCCAGCAGTGAATCAGGGATCACTGAAGCTTTCTTT CASSESGITEAFF
- TRBJ1-4 TRBV5-1 many TGCGCCAGCAGCTTGGTCCCCGGAAAACTGTTTTTT CASSLVPGKLFF
- TRBJ1-5 TRBV5-1 - TGCGCCAGCAGCTTGATGAGGGAGAAGGGCAATCAGCCCCAGCATTTT CASSLMREKGNQPQHF
TRBD1 TRBJ1-2 TRBV19 - TGTGCCAGTAATGAAGGACAGGGGAATGGCTACACCTTC CASNEGQGNGYTF
TRBD1 TRBJ2-1 TRBV29-1 - TGCAGCGTTGAAGTGGGACAGGGGTTTGGTGGTGAGCAGTTCTTC CSVEVGQGFGGEQFF
- TRBJ1-2 TRBV3-1/TRBV3-2 - TGTGCCAGCAGCCACTTTAGGGGTTCGAACTATGGCTACACCTTC CASSHFRGSNYGYTF
- TRBJ2-5 TRBV2 - TGTGCCAGCAGTTCAGGACTGTACCAAGAGACCCAGTACTTC CASSSGLYQETQYF
- TRBJ1-2 TRBV5-1 - TGCGCCAGCAGCTTGGAGGCGGGTCTTGGCTATGGCTACACCTTC CASSLEAGLGYGYTF
- TRBJ2-1 TRBV5-4 - TGTGCCAGCAGGACGGGAACTAGCTCCTACAATGAGCAGTTCTTC CASRTGTSSYNEQFF
- TRBJ2-2 TRBV2 - TGTGCCAGCAGTGCGGACAGGAACACCGGGGAGCTGTTTTTT CASSADRNTGELFF
- TRBJ1-1 TRBV7-9 - TGTGCCAGCAGCCCCGAGCGCGGGAGGGGCACTGAAGCTTTCTTT CASSPERGRGTEAFF
TRBD1 TRBJ1-5 TRBV19 - TGTGCCAGTAGTATAGATGGGACAGGGAGCAATCAGCCCCAGCATTTT CASSIDGTGSNQPQHF
- TRBJ2-1 TRBV6-4 - TGTGCCAGCAGTCCCCAGGGGCGGGAGAATCCCTACAATGAGCAGTTCTTC CASSPQGRENPYNEQFF
TRBD1 TRBJ1-2 TRBV28 - TGTGCCAGCAGATCCTTACAGGGGAACTATGGCTACACCTTC CASRSLQGNYGYTF
- TRBJ1-3 TRBV4-3 - TGCGCCAGCAGCCAAGACCCGGTCGGCTCTGGAAACACCATATATTTT CASSQDPVGSGNTIYF
TRBD2 TRBJ2-1 TRBV7-6 - TGTGCCAGCAGCTTAGGGACTAGCGGGTTGGATGAGCAGTTCTTC CASSLGTSGLDEQFF
- TRBJ2-1 TRBV19 - TGTGCCAGTAGTATAGTTGCCCCCCCGCGGAGGTTATACAATGAGCAGTTCTTC CASSIVAPPRRLYNEQFF
- TRBJ2-4 TRBV19 - TGTGCCAGTAGTAAAGGCGGAGCCAAAAACATTCAGTACTTC CASSKGGAKNIQYF
- TRBJ1-6 TRBV30 - TGTGCCTGGAGTCTAGGGCGCTCGGGGGGTTCACCCCTCCACTTT CAWSLGRSGGSPLHF
TRBD1 TRBJ1-2 TRBV29-1 - TGCAGCGTTGAAGATAGCAGGGGGCTTCGCTATGGCTACACCTTC CSVEDSRGLRYGYTF
TRBD2 TRBJ2-7 TRBV27 - TGTGCCAGCAGTTATCTCGGACTAGCGGGAGCGTACGATAGGGACGAGCAGTACTTC CASSYLGLAGAYDRDEQYF
- TRBJ1-4 TRBV3-1/TRBV3-2 - TGTGCCAGCAGCCAACAGGCAACTAATGAAAAACTGTTTTTT CASSQQATNEKLFF
- TRBJ1-4 TRBV4-3 once TGCGCCAGCAGCCTTAGCAGAGGGAATGAAAAACTGTTTTTT CASSLSRGNEKLFF
- TRBJ2-1 TRBV27 - TGTGCCAGCAGTTCCTTAGCAGCCTCCTACAATGAGCAGTTCTTC CASSSLAASYNEQFF
TRBD2 TRBJ2-7 TRBV19 - TGTGCCAGTAGGACTAGCGGCACCCAAGGGGACTACGAGCAGTACTTC CASRTSGTQGDYEQYF
TRBD2 TRBJ2-7 TRBV6-2/TRBV6-3 - TGTGCCAGCAGTACTAGCGGATACGAGCAGTACTTC CASSTSGYEQYF
- TRBJ1-2 TRBV10-3 - TGTGCCATCAGTGAGTCTCAGGGTGCAAACTATGGCTACACCTTC CAISESQGANYGYTF
- TRBJ1-6 TRBV6-2/TRBV6-3 - TGTGCCAGCAGTTACTCGGGCTTGCCTAATTCATCCCTCCACTTT CASSYSGLPNSSLHF
- TRBJ2-3 TRBV9 - TGTGCCAGCAGCTCCCGGTCGGTCGGAGTCACAGATACGCAGTATTTT CASSSRSVGVTDTQYF
TRBD1 TRBJ1-2 TRBV9 - TGTGCCAGCAGCGTAGATTTTGGACAGGGGGATGGCTACACCTTC CASSVDFGQGDGYTF
- TRBJ2-3 TRBV6-4 few TGTGCCAGCAGTCCGGGACACACCACAGATACGCAGTATTTT CASSPGHTTDTQYF
TRBD1 TRBJ1-2 TRBV28 - TGTGCCAGCAGTTTATACGACAGGGGGGGGTATGGCTACACCTTC CASSLYDRGGYGYTF
- TRBJ1-1 TRBV9 - TGTGCCAGCAGCGAGAGGGAGGGGCCCCGGGCTTTCTTT CASSEREGPRAFF
- TRBJ1-2 TRBV18 - TGTGCCAGCTCACCCGAGGGCGCAGGGGCCGGCTATGGCTACACCTTC CASSPEGAGAGYGYTF
TRBD1 TRBJ2-3 TRBV15 few TGTGCCACCAGCAGAGAGGGACAGGGCCCAGATACGCAGTATTTT CATSREGQGPDTQYF
- TRBJ1-2 TRBV5-5 - TGTGCCAGCAGCTTGGCGGGACAAATGGATGGCTACACCTTC CASSLAGQMDGYTF
- TRBJ1-5 TRBV3-1/TRBV3-2 once TGTGCCAGCAGCCACGTTGGACAGCATAGCAATCAGCCCCAGCATTTT CASSHVGQHSNQPQHF
TRBD2 TRBJ2-2 TRBV9 - TGTGCCAGCAGCGTAGGAGAGGGAGGGCCAGTCGGGGAGCTGTTTTTT CASSVGEGGPVGELFF
TRBD1 TRBJ1-1 TRBV11-2 - TGTGCCAGCAGCTTGGGGACAGCGGGGGTGAACACTGAAGCTTTCTTT CASSLGTAGVNTEAFF
TRBD2 TRBJ2-2 TRBV11-1 - TGTGCCAGCAGCTTTGAGACTAGCGGGATTACCGGGGAGCTGTTTTTT CASSFETSGITGELFF
TRBD1 TRBJ2-3 TRBV7-9 - TGTGCCAGCAGCTCCCGGCCGCAGGGGGTTTTCACAGATACGCAGTATTTT CASSSRPQGVFTDTQYF